Presented here are 31 T cell receptor beta chains from one specimen sequenced in a study of blood T cell repertoires in COVID-19. Sequencing was performed with immunoSEQ multiplex PCR; in TCRdb, only in-frame clones are kept and a portion is missing. The data hold 150,000 to 250,000 clones, with 82% observed a single time. The sequenced sample was peripheral blood. All receptors come from a human donor with acute or convalescent COVID-19. The donor label of this sample is uncertain.

This chain connects TRBV11-3 to TRBJ2-1, with D uncertain. CDR3 size: 17 residues. V dropped 3 bases and J dropped 2 bases, with 17 bases sitting between them. Germline V CDR1 and CDR2: SGHNT, YENEEA. The CDR3 region is CASSFLGSQEPYNEQFF. CDR3 in DNA: TGTGCCAGCAGCTTCCTCGGATCGCAGGAACCCTACAATGAGCAGTTCTTC.

V and J are TRBV11-2 and TRBJ1-4; D might be TRBD1 (5 bases). There are 14 residues in the CDR3. V lost 3 bases and J 5 bases, leaving 10 bases between the germline ends. Looked up from germline, CDR1 is SGHAT and CDR2 is FQNNGV. The CDR3 region is CASSFQGWNEKLFF. CDR3 DNA: TGTGCCAGCAGCTTCCAGGGTTGGAATGAAAAACTGTTTTTT.

The V call is TRBV19, the J call TRBJ1-4; the match to TRBD1 covers 8 bases. The V and J ends lost 7 bases and 5 bases, in that order; junction bases with no gene match: 6. CDR1 is LNHDA and CDR2 is SQIVND in the germline V gene (reference sequence). The CDR3 is 14 residues long. The CDR3 DNA is TGTGCCAGTACCACCGACAGGGGAAATGAAAAACTGTTTTTT. Translated: CASTTDRGNEKLFF.

CDR3 region: CASSFLAGGSGTDTQYF. CDR3 bases: TGTGCCAGCAGTTTCTTAGCGGGGGGATCGGGCACAGATACGCAGTATTTT. The J gene is TRBJ2-3, the V gene TRBV6-2 or TRBV6-3, with 10 nucleotides matching TRBD2. CDR1 is MNHEY and CDR2 is SVGEGT in the germline V gene. With 4 bases clipped from V and 1 base from J, the junction kept 8 bases outside the gene matches. CDR3 length: 17 amino acids.

The chain joins TRBV28 to TRBJ2-7, with 8 bases that match TRBD1. Germline V gene lookup returns CDR1 MDHEN and CDR2 SYDVKM. V gave up 2 bases and J gave up 2 bases; unmatched junction bases: 5. CDR3 length: 15 amino acids. The CDR3 loop is CASSLGRTGTYEQYF. The CDR3 bases are TGTGCCAGCAGTTTAGGCCGGACAGGGACCTACGAGCAGTACTTC.

The V gene is TRBV11-2, the J gene TRBJ2-1, with D maybe TRBD1 (5 bases). CDR3 length: 12 residues. Germline loops: CDR1 SGHAT, CDR2 FQNNGV. The V end was cut by 4 bases, the J end by 7 bases, with 8 bases between. CDR3 sequence reads: CASSSTGNEQFF. CDR3 bases: TGTGCCAGCAGCTCCACAGGTAATGAGCAGTTCTTC.

This clone occurred once. V is TRBV7-3 and J is TRBJ2-6, with D possibly TRBD2 on 5 matching bases. This CDR3 is 14 amino acids long. Trimming took 5 bases from V and 3 from J, leaving 8 bases between them. The germline V gene encodes CDR1 SGHTA and CDR2 FQGTGA. CDR3 in DNA: TGTGCCAGCAGCCCAGGAGGTGGGGCCAACGTCCTGACTTTC. It is translated as CASSPGGGANVLTF. Looking up the rest from reference TRBV7-3 and TRBJ2-6 gives the full variable domain: GAGVSQTPSNKVTEKGKYVELRCDPISGHTALYWYRQSLGQGPEFLIYFQGTGAADDSGLPNDRFFAVRPEGSVSTLKIQRTERGDSAVYLCASSPGGGANVLTFGAGSRLTVL.

This chain joins TRBV10-2 and TRBJ1-1; D is ambiguous. CDR3 length: 13 amino acids. The V and J ends lost 0 bases and 1 base respectively, with 3 bases between them. Looked up from germline, CDR1 is WSHSY and CDR2 is SAAADI. DNA for the CDR3: TGCGCCAGCAGTGAGTCGAGGAACACTGAAGCTTTCTTT. Translating it yields CASSESRNTEAFF.

The gene calls are TRBV3-1 (or the pseudogene TRBV3-2) and TRBJ1-1, with 9 bases lining up with TRBD1. J lost 4 bases, V lost 1 base, and 10 bases had no gene match. The V gene's germline CDR1 is LGHDT and CDR2 YNNKEL (reference sequence). The CDR3 is 17 residues long. For the CDR3, the DNA is TGTGCCAGCAGCCAAGGGACAGGGGCAAGGTTGGTCACTGAAGCTTTCTTT. Translation gives CASSQGTGARLVTEAFF.

The chain joins TRBV3-1 (or the pseudogene TRBV3-2) to TRBJ2-1, with 14 bases matching TRBD2. In germline, CDR1 is LGHDT, CDR2 YNNKEL (reference sequence). The ends lost 4 bases at V and 4 bases at J; junction bases unmatched: 6. This CDR3 spans 17 amino acids. Written as DNA, the CDR3 is TGTGCCAGCAGCCCAGGGACTAGCGGGAGACAGTACAATGAGCAGTTCTTC. It translates to CASSPGTSGRQYNEQFF.

This chain links TRBV18 with TRBJ2-1, with 9 nucleotides matching TRBD2. Germline V CDR1 and CDR2: KGHSH, LQKENI. The CDR3 totals 17 residues. V was clipped by 2 bases and J by 0 bases; unmatched bases: 5. The CDR3 region has the DNA TGTGCCAGCTCACCAGTCGATAGCGGGAGCTCCTACAATGAGCAGTTCTTC. Translated, it gives CASSPVDSGSSYNEQFF.

The V call is TRBV6-2 or TRBV6-3, the J call TRBJ2-3, with TRBD2 matching over 11 bases. J was trimmed by 8 bases and V by 0 bases; bases with no gene match: 16. This CDR3 has 19 residues. Germline V gene lookup returns CDR1 MNHEY and CDR2 SVGEGT. The CDR3 region is CASSYSTSGLAENRITQYF. CDR3 DNA sequence: TGTGCCAGCAGTTACTCGACGTCGGGACTAGCGGAAAATCGGATTACGCAGTATTTT.

The rearrangement links TRBV4-1 to TRBJ2-3; D possibly corresponds to TRBD1 (6 bases). The germline V gene encodes CDR1 MGHRA and CDR2 YSYEKL. The CDR3 loop spans 15 amino acids. V was trimmed by 4 bases and J by 1 base, leaving 12 bases between them. CDR3 in DNA: TGCGCCAGCAGCCCCACCAAGGGGGGCACAGATACGCAGTATTTT. Protein: CASSPTKGGTDTQYF.

The J gene is TRBJ1-6, the V gene TRBV19, with D perhaps TRBD1 (5 bases). This CDR3 has 16 residues. Trimming cost V 6 bases and J 5 bases, with 17 bases left between them. The germline V gene has CDR1 LNHDA and CDR2 SQIVND (reference sequence). DNA for the CDR3: TGTGCCAGTAGGGCCCAAGACAGAGAGAATAATTCACCCCTCCACTTT. Translated: CASRAQDRENNSPLHF. Full variable domain (missing parts from reference TRBV19 and TRBJ1-6): DGGITQSPKYLFRKEGQNVTLSCEQNLNHDAMYWYRQDPGQGLRLIYYSQIVNDFQKGDIAEGYSVSREKKESFPLTVTSAQKNPTAFYLCASRAQDRENNSPLHFGNGTRLTVT.

The rearrangement uses TRBV18 and TRBJ2-5; weak D call: TRBD2 (6 bases). The CDR3 is 12 amino acids. The germline V and J ends were trimmed by 4 bases and 7 bases, with 10 bases remaining between them. Germline CDR1 KGHSH, CDR2 LQKENI. The DNA of the CDR3 is TGTGCCAGCTCACTTTCCGGGGGGACCCAGTACTTC. It specifies CASSLSGGTQYF.

The V call is TRBV6-2 or TRBV6-3, the J call TRBJ2-7; possibly TRBD2 for D (6 bases). There are 17 residues in the CDR3. The germline gives CDR1 MNHEY, CDR2 SVGEGT. Trimming left V 0 bases short and J 4 bases short, with 19 bases between. CDR3 region: CASSYSSGSGGRYEQYF. The CDR3, as DNA: TGTGCCAGCAGTTACTCCTCCGGGAGCGGCGGGCGGTACGAGCAGTACTTC.

The sample holds a few counts of this clone. V usage is TRBV9 and J usage is TRBJ2-2; D unresolved. From germline, CDR1 is SGDLS and CDR2 YYNGEE. V shed 10 bases and J shed 5 bases, with 15 bases lying between them. This CDR3 has 13 residues. CDR3 in amino acids: CAASVSLTGELFF. CDR3 bases: TGTGCCGCCAGCGTCTCACTTACCGGGGAGCTGTTTTTT.

This clone has only a few counts. The rearrangement joins TRBV7-3 to TRBJ2-2; D gene unclear. Between the trimmed V and J ends, which lost 5 bases and 2 bases, there was a span of 12 bases. CDR1 and CDR2 from the germline V gene are SGHTA and FQGTGA. The CDR3 has 15 residues. CDR3 sequence (DNA): TGTGCCAGCAGCCCCCCAGGTTATAACACCGGGGAGCTGTTTTTT. This gives the protein CASSPPGYNTGELFF. Full variable domain (outside the CDR3, taken from reference TRBV7-3 and TRBJ2-2): GAGVSQTPSNKVTEKGKYVELRCDPISGHTALYWYRQSLGQGPEFLIYFQGTGAADDSGLPNDRFFAVRPEGSVSTLKIQRTERGDSAVYLCASSPPGYNTGELFFGEGSRLTVL.

This chain connects TRBV4-1 to TRBJ1-4; no clear D gene. The germline V and J ends were trimmed by 0 bases and 0 bases, with 11 bases remaining between them. In germline, CDR1 is MGHRA, CDR2 YSYEKL. The CDR3 runs 17 residues. The CDR3 reads CASSQDRDTSTNEKLFF. DNA of the CDR3: TGCGCCAGCAGCCAAGATCGCGACACATCAACTAATGAAAAACTGTTTTTT.

The chain carries TRBV15 and TRBJ1-5; D possibly corresponds to TRBD1 (5 bases). The CDR3 contains 16 residues. V was trimmed by 0 bases and J by 1 base, leaving 10 bases between them. Germline V CDR1 and CDR2: LNHNV, YYDKDF (reference sequence). CDR3 in amino acids: CATSRDPRASNQPQHF. The CDR3 region has the DNA TGTGCCACCAGCAGAGATCCCAGGGCCAGCAATCAGCCCCAGCATTTT.

The chain couples TRBV6-5 to TRBJ2-7; D is possibly TRBD2 (6 bases). This CDR3 comprises 15 residues. Trimming removed 0 bases at V and 3 bases at J, with 12 bases between. The germline gives CDR1 MNHEY, CDR2 SVGAGI. The CDR3 DNA reads as TGTGCCAGCAGTTACTCAGTTAGCGGACTCTACGAGCAGTACTTC. Its translation: CASSYSVSGLYEQYF.

The chain joins TRBV7-2 to TRBJ1-6; no reliable D call. CDR1 is SGHTA, CDR2 FQGNSA, per germline. Trimming pared 5 bases from V and 8 bases from J, leaving 19 bases between. There are 16 residues in the CDR3. CDR3 sequence (DNA): TGTGCCAGCAGCCCAAAGAGCGGGAGTCAGGATTCACCCCTCCACTTT. Amino acid sequence: CASSPKSGSQDSPLHF.

V usage is TRBV30 and J usage is TRBJ2-2, with 7 bases fitting TRBD1. Germline CDR1 reads GTSNPN; CDR2 reads SVGIG (reference sequence). The CDR3 has 13 amino acids. The junction had 2 bases not matched to a gene; V was cut back by 3 bases and J by 4 bases. The CDR3 nucleotides are TGTGCCTGGAGGACAGGGTCCACCGGGGAGCTGTTTTTT. Translation gives CAWRTGSTGELFF.

The CDR3 bases are TGTGCCAGCAGCCTTACTAGCGGGAGTCGGAGCGAGCAGTACTTC. Its translation: CASSLTSGSRSEQYF. V usage is TRBV28 and J usage is TRBJ2-7, with 11 bases lining up with TRBD2. Germline lookup yields CDR1 MDHEN and CDR2 SYDVKM. CDR3 length: 15 amino acids. J gave up 6 bases and V 6 bases, and 10 bases lay outside the gene matches.

The J gene is TRBJ2-5, the V gene TRBV30, with D perhaps TRBD2 (5 bases). Trimming stripped 2 bases from V and 5 bases from J, with 12 bases between. Germline values: CDR1 GTSNPN, CDR2 SVGIG (reference sequence). The CDR3 has 13 residues. CDR3 DNA sequence: TGTGCCTGGAGTTCGCCCCGGGGTGAGACCCAGTACTTC. It encodes CAWSSPRGETQYF.

The rearrangement links TRBV10-3 to TRBJ2-5; weak D call: TRBD2 (7 bases). The V and J ends lost 6 bases and 1 base respectively, with 12 bases between them. The germline V gene has CDR1 ENHRY and CDR2 SYGVKD. The CDR3 is 14 amino acids. The CDR3 region has the DNA TGTGCCATCAGGCAGGGAGGGGGCCAAGAGACCCAGTACTTC. The encoded protein is CAIRQGGGQETQYF.

Here the CDR3 DNA reads TGTGCCAGCAGCCCAGACAGTACCCAGTACTTC. Translation: CASSPDSTQYF. The chain carries TRBV7-9 and TRBJ2-5; weak D call: TRBD1 (5 bases). The CDR3 runs to 11 residues. Trimming stripped 5 bases from V and 8 bases from J, with 9 bases between. CDR1 and CDR2 from the germline V gene are SEHNR and FQNEAQ (reference sequence).

V and J are TRBV2 and TRBJ2-7, with 8 bases fitting TRBD2. Per the germline V gene, CDR1 is SNHLY and CDR2 is FYNNEI. The CDR3 sequence is 15 residues long. J was trimmed by 2 bases and V by 7 bases; bases with no gene match: 10. The CDR3 nucleotides are TGTGCCAGCAACGGGAGGGGCGGGAGTACCTACGAGCAGTACTTC. It translates to CASNGRGGSTYEQYF.

This clone was detected only a few times. The chain is built from TRBV6-5 and TRBJ1-5; 7 nucleotides match TRBD1. Germline V lookup: CDR1 MNHEY, CDR2 SVGAGI. V shed 5 bases and J 3 bases; nucleotides not matched to a gene: 7. The CDR3 runs 15 residues. The CDR3 DNA sequence: TGTGCCAGCAGTCGAACCGGGACAGTCAATCAGCCCCAGCATTTT. Encoded protein: CASSRTGTVNQPQHF.

The rearrangement links TRBV7-9 to TRBJ1-5; D is undetermined. This CDR3 is 16 amino acids long. Trimming pared 0 bases from V and 2 bases from J, leaving 11 bases between. Germline-derived CDR1 and CDR2 are SEHNR and FQNEAQ (reference sequence). The CDR3: CASSLASGLGNQPQHF. Written as DNA, the CDR3 is TGTGCCAGCAGCTTAGCGTCGGGTTTGGGCAATCAGCCCCAGCATTTT.

V is TRBV27 and J is TRBJ2-3; 8 bases are shared with TRBD1. The CDR3 contains 14 residues. Germline loops: CDR1 MNHEY, CDR2 SMNVEV (reference sequence). The J segment lost 7 bases and the V segment lost 6 bases, leaving 9 bases of the junction unmatched. CDR3 sequence (DNA): TGTGCCAGCAGGAGGACAGGGAGGCCCAATACGCAGTATTTT. It encodes CASRRTGRPNTQYF.